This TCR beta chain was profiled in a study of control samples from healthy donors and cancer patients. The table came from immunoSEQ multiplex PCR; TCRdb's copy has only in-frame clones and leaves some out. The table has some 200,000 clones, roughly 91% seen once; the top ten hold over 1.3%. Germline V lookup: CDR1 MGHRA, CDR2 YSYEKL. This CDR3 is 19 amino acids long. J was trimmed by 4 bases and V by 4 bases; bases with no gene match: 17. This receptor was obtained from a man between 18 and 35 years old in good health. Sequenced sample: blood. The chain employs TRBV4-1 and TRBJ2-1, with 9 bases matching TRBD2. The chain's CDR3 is CASSPRRGGSEAVYNEQFF. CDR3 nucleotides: TGCGCCAGCAGCCCCAGGCGGGGGGGGTCAGAAGCCGTTTACAATGAGCAGTTCTTC.